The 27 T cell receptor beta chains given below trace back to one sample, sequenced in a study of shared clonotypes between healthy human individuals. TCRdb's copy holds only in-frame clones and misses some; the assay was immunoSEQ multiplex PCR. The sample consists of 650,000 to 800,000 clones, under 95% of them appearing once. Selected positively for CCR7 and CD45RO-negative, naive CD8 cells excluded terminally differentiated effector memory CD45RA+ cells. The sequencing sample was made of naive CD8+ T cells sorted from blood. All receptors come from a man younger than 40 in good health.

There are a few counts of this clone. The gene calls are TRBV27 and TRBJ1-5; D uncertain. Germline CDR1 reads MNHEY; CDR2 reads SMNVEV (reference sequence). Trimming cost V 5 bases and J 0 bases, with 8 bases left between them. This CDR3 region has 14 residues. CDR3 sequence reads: CASSPRVSNQPQHF. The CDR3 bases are TGTGCCAGCAGTCCCCGCGTTAGCAATCAGCCCCAGCATTTT.

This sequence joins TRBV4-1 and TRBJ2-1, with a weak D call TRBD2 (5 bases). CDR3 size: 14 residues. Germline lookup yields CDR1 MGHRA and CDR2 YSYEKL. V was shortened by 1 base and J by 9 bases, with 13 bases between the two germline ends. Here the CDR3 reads CASSQAGLQVEQFF. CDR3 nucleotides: TGCGCCAGCAGCCAAGCCGGACTTCAGGTTGAGCAGTTCTTC.

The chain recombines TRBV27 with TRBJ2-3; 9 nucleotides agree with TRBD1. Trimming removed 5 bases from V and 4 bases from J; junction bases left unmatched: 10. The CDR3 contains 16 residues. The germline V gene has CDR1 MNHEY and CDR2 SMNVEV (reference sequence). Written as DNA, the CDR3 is TGTGCCAGCAGTCCTTGGGGACAGGGTTTCCCAGATACGCAGTATTTT. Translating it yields CASSPWGQGFPDTQYF.

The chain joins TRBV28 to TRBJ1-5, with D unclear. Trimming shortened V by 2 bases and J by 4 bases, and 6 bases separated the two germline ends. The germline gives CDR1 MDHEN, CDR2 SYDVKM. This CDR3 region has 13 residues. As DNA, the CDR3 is TGTGCCAGCAGTTTAGGATGGAATCAGCCCCAGCATTTT. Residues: CASSLGWNQPQHF.

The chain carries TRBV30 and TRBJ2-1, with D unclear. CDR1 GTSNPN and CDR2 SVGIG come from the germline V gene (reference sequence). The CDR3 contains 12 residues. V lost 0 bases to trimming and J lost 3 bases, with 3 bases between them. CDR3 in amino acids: CAWSVVYNEQFF. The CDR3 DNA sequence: TGTGCCTGGAGTGTAGTCTACAATGAGCAGTTCTTC.

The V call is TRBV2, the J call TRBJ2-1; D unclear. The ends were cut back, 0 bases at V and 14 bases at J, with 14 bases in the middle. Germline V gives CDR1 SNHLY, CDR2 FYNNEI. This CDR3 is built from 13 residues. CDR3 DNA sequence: TGTGCCAGCAGTGAAGCCCACGGGTTCATTAAGTTCTTC. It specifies CASSEAHGFIKFF.

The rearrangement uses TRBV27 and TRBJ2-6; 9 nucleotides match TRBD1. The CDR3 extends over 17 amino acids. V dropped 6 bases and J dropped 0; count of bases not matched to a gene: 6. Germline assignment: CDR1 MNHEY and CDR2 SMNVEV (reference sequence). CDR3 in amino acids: CASRNRDRDSGANVLTF. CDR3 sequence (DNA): TGTGCCAGCAGAAACCGGGACAGGGACTCTGGGGCCAACGTCCTGACTTTC.

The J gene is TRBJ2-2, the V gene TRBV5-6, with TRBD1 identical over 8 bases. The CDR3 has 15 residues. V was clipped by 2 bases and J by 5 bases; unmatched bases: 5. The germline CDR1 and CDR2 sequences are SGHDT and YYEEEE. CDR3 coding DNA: TGTGCCAGCAGCTTCCCGGGACAGGTAACCGGGGAGCTGTTTTTT. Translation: CASSFPGQVTGELFF.

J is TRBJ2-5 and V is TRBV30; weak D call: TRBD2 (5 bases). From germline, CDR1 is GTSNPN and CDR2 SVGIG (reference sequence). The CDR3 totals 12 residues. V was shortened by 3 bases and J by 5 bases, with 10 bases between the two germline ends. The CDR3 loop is CAWSLEAETQYF. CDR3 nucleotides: TGTGCCTGGAGCCTGGAGGCGGAGACCCAGTACTTC.

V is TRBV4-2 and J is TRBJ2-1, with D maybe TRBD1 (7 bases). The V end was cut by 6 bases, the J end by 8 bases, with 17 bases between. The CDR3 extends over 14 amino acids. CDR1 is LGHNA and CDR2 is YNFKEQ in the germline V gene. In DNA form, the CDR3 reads TGTGCCAGCAGTCAGGGGGGAGTAATGGATGAGCAGTTCTTC. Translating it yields CASSQGGVMDEQFF.

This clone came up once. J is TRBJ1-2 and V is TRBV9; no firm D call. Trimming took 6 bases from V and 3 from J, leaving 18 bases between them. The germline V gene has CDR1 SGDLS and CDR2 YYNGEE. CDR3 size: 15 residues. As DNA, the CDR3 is TGTGCCAGCAACGAAGACGGAGACGGATACTATGGCTACACCTTC. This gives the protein CASNEDGDGYYGYTF.

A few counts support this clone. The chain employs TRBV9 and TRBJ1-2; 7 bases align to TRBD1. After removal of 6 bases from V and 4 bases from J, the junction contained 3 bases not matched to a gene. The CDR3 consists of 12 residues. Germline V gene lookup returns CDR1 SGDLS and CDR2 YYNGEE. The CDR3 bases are TGTGCCAGCAACGACAGGGCCTATGGCTACACCTTC. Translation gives CASNDRAYGYTF.

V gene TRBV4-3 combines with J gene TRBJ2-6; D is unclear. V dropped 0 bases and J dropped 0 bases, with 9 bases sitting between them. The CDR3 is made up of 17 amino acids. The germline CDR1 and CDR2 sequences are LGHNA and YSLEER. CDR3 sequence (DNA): TGCGCCAGCAGCCAAGATAGGTTTTCCTCTGGGGCCAACGTCCTGACTTTC. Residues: CASSQDRFSSGANVLTF.

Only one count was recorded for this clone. CDR3 sequence (DNA): TGCGCCAGCAGCCAAGAGACTAGCGGGAGGGCCGTCGATGAGCAGTTCTTC. Amino acids: CASSQETSGRAVDEQFF. J is TRBJ2-1 and V is TRBV4-1; 14 nucleotides match TRBD2. Germline CDR1 reads MGHRA; CDR2 reads YSYEKL. This CDR3 comprises 17 residues. V lost 0 bases and J lost 8; bases outside the gene matches: 6.

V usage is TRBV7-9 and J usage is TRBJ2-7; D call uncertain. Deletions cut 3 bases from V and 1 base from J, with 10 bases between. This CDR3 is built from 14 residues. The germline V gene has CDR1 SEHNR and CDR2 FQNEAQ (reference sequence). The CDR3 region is CASSFLGSSYEQYF. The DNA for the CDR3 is TGTGCCAGCAGCTTTCTCGGAAGTTCCTACGAGCAGTACTTC.

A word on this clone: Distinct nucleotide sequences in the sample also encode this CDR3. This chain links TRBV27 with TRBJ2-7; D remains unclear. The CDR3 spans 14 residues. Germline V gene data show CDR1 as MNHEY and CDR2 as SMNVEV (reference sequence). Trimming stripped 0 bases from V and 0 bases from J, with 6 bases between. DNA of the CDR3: TGTGCCAGCAGTTTATCCAGACTCTCCTACGAGCAGTACTTC. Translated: CASSLSRLSYEQYF.

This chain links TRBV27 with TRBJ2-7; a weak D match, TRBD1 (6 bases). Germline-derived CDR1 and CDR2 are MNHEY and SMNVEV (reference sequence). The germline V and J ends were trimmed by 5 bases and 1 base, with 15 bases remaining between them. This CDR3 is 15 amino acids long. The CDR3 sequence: CASSHTWDKSYEQYF. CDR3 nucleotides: TGTGCCAGCAGTCACACATGGGACAAATCCTACGAGCAGTACTTC.

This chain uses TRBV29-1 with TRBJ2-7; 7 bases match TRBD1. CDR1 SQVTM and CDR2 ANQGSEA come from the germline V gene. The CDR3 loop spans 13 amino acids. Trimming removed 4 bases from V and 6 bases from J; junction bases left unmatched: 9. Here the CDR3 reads CSVGHDRVGEQYF. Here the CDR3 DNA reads TGCAGCGTTGGGCATGACAGGGTAGGCGAGCAGTACTTC.

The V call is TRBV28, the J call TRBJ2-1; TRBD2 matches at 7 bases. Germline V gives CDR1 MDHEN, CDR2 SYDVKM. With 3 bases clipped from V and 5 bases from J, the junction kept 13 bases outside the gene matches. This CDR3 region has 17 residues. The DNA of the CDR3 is TGTGCCAGCAGTTTTAAGTATTCGGCGGGAGAAGACAATGAGCAGTTCTTC. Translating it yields CASSFKYSAGEDNEQFF. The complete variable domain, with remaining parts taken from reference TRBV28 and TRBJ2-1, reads DVKVTQSSRYLVKRTGEKVFLECVQDMDHENMFWYRQDPGLGLRLIYFSYDVKMKEKGDIPEGYSVSREKKERFSLILESASTNQTSMYLCASSFKYSAGEDNEQFFGPGTRLTVL.

The CDR3 sequence: CASSQDLASWNTGELFF. The CDR3, as DNA: TGCGCCAGCAGCCAAGATTTGGCTAGTTGGAACACCGGGGAGCTGTTTTTT. V is TRBV4-3 and J is TRBJ2-2; D uncertain. Deletions cut 0 bases from V and 1 base from J, with 12 bases between. The germline CDR1 and CDR2 sequences are LGHNA and YSLEER. The length of the CDR3 is 17 residues.

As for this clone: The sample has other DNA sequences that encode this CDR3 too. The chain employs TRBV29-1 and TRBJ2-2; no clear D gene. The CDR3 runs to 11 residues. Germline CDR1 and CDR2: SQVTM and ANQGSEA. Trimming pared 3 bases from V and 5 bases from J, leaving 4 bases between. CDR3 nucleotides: TGCAGCGTTGAGGGAACCGGGGAGCTGTTTTTT. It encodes CSVEGTGELFF.

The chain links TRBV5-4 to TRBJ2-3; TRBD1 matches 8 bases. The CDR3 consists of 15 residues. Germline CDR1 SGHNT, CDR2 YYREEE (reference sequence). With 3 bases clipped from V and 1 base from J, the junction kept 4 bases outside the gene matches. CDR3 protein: CASSSRGQGTDTQYF. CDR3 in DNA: TGTGCCAGCAGCTCCAGGGGACAGGGCACAGATACGCAGTATTTT. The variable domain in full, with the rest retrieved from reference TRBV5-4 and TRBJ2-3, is ETGVTQSPTHLIKTRGQQVTLRCSSQSGHNTVSWYQQALGQGPQFIFQYYREEENGRGNFPPRFSGLQFPNYSSELNVNALELDDSALYLCASSSRGQGTDTQYFGPGTRLTVL.

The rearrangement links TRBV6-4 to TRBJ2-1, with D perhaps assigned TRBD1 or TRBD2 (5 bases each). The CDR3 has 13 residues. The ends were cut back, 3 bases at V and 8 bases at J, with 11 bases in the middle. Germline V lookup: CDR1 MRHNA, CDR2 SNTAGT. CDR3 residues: CASSDGGSDEQFF. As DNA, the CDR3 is TGTGCCAGCAGTGATGGGGGAAGCGATGAGCAGTTCTTC.

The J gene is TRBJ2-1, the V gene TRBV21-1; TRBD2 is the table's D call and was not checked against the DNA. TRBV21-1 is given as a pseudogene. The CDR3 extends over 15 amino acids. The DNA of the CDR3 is TGTGCCAGCAGGCCGGGACTAGCGGGAGAAAATGAGCAGTTCTTC. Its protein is CASRPGLAGENEQFF.

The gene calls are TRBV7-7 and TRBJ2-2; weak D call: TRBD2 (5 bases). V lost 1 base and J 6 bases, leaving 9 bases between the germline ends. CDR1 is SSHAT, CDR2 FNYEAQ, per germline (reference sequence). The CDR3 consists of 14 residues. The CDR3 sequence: CASSLEGSAGELFF. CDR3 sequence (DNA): TGTGCCAGCAGCTTAGAAGGGAGCGCCGGGGAGCTGTTTTTT.

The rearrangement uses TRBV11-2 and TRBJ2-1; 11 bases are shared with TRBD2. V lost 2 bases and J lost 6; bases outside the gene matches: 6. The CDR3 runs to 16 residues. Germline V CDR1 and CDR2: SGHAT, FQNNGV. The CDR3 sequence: CASSLSTSGSTNEQFF. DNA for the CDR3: TGTGCCAGCAGCTTATCCACTAGCGGGAGTACCAATGAGCAGTTCTTC.

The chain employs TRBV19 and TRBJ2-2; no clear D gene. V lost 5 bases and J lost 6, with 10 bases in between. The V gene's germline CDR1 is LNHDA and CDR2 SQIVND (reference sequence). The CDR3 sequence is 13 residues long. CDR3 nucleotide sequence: TGTGCCAGTAGTCCGATTAATTCCGGGGAGCTGTTTTTT. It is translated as CASSPINSGELFF.